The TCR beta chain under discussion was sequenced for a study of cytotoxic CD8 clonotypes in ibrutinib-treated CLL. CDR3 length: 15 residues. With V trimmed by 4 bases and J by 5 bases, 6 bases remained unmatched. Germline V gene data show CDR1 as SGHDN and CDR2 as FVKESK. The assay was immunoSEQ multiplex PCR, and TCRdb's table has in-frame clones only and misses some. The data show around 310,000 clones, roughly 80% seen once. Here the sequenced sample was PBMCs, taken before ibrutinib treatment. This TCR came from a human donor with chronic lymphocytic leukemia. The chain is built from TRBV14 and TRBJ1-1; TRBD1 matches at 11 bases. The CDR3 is CASSPAGTGGTEAFF. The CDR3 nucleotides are TGTGCCAGCAGCCCGGCGGGGACAGGGGGTACTGAAGCTTTCTTT.